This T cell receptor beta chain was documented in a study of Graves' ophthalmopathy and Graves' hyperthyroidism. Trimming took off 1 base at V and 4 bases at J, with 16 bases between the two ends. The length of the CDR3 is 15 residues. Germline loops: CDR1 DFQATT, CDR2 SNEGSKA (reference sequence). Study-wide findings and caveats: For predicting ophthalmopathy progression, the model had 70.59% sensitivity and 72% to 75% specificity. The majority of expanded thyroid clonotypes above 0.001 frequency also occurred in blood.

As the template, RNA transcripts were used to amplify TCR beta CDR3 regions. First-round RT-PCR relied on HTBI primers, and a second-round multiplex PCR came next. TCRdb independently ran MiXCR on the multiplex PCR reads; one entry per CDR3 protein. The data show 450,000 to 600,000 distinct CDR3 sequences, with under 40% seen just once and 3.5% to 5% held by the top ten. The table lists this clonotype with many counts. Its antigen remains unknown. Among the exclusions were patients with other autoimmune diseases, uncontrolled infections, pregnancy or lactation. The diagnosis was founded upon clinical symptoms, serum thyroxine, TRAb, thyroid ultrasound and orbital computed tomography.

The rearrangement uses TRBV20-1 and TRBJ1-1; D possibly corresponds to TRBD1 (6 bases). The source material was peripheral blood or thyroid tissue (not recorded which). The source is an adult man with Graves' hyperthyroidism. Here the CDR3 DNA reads TGCAGTGCTAGAGCATATGGGACACCGGGCACTGAAGCTTTCTTT. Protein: CSARAYGTPGTEAFF.